These 14 T cell receptor beta chains share one sample of origin, sequenced in a study of control samples from healthy donors and cancer patients. Libraries were prepared by immunoSEQ multiplex PCR; TCRdb keeps only in-frame clonotypes and omits some of them. This sample carries roughly 14,000 clones, around three quarters of them seen once, and the ten largest clones take 17%. Sequenced: formalin-fixed, paraffin-embedded tissue. Source of these receptors: a female donor with lung cancer.

V gene TRBV5-8 combines with J gene TRBJ1-6, with a tentative D call TRBD1 (5 bases). Trimming removed 4 bases from V and 4 bases from J, with 12 bases in between. The CDR3 runs 15 residues. CDR1 SGHTS and CDR2 YDEGEE come from the germline V gene. CDR3 sequence (DNA): TGTGCCAGCAGCGTCCGGGACGCTTATAATTCACCCCTCCACTTT. Encoded protein: CASSVRDAYNSPLHF.

The chain uses TRBV28 and TRBJ2-7, with 8 bases identical to TRBD1. CDR1 and CDR2 from the germline V gene are MDHEN and SYDVKM. This CDR3 has 16 residues. V was clipped by 6 bases and J by 3 bases; unmatched bases: 13. CDR3 sequence: CASSLILGQVIYEQYF. In nucleotides, the CDR3 is TGTGCCAGCAGCTTGATTCTGGGACAGGTAATCTACGAGCAGTACTTC.

The chain is built from TRBV19 and TRBJ1-5; TRBD1 matches 7 bases. Germline V lookup: CDR1 LNHDA, CDR2 SQIVND (reference sequence). This CDR3 spans 14 amino acids. The trim removed 6 bases at V and 2 bases at J, leaving 4 bases unmatched. As DNA, the CDR3 is TGTGCCAGTAGAAGAACAGGGGGCAATCAGCCCCAGCATTTT. Its protein is CASRRTGGNQPQHF.

A few counts support this clone. The chain joins TRBV10-3 to TRBJ1-1, with D tentatively TRBD1 (5 bases). There are 14 residues in the CDR3. Per germline, CDR1 ENHRY and CDR2 SYGVKD. V lost 3 bases and J lost 4, with 12 bases in between. CDR3 region: CAISEDRQSTEAFF. For the CDR3, the DNA is TGTGCCATCAGTGAAGACAGACAGTCCACTGAAGCTTTCTTT.

V and J are TRBV7-9 and TRBJ2-7; 8 bases are shared with TRBD2. V shed 3 bases, J shed 8 bases, and the junction held 6 bases outside the gene matches. The CDR3 extends over 13 amino acids. CDR1 SEHNR and CDR2 FQNEAQ come from the germline V gene (reference sequence). CDR3 DNA: TGTGCCAGCAGCTTTGTAGCGGGGATTCAGCAGTACTTC. Translating it yields CASSFVAGIQQYF.

The chain carries TRBV19 and TRBJ1-6; TRBD1 might be the D (5 bases). Germline V gene lookup returns CDR1 LNHDA and CDR2 SQIVND (reference sequence). This CDR3 is built from 16 residues. Trimming took 3 bases from V and 0 from J, leaving 9 bases between them. CDR3 amino acids: CASSMTASSYNSPLHF. DNA for the CDR3: TGTGCCAGTAGTATGACAGCGAGCTCCTATAATTCACCCCTCCACTTT. Full variable domain (outside the CDR3, taken from reference TRBV19 and TRBJ1-6): DGGITQSPKYLFRKEGQNVTLSCEQNLNHDAMYWYRQDPGQGLRLIYYSQIVNDFQKGDIAEGYSVSREKKESFPLTVTSAQKNPTAFYLCASSMTASSYNSPLHFGNGTRLTVT.

In DNA, the CDR3 is TGTGCCAGCAGCGGACAGATCTATGGCTACACCTTC. Protein product: CASSGQIYGYTF. The V and J genes are TRBV28 and TRBJ1-2, with D maybe TRBD1 (6 bases). Germline loops: CDR1 MDHEN, CDR2 SYDVKM. V dropped 6 bases and J dropped 4 bases, with 9 bases sitting between them. The CDR3 consists of 12 residues.

The V call is TRBV7-2, the J call TRBJ2-1, with 8 bases identical to TRBD2. V lost 3 bases to trimming and J lost 4 bases; unmatched junction nucleotides: 5. CDR3 length: 15 amino acids. Germline lookup yields CDR1 SGHTA and CDR2 FQGNSA. DNA for the CDR3: TGTGCCAGCAGCTTCCTAGGCGGGGGGTACAATGAGCAGTTCTTC. As protein: CASSFLGGGYNEQFF.

This sequence joins TRBV29-1 and TRBJ1-1; tentative D call: TRBD1 (6 bases). The CDR3 loop spans 12 amino acids. The germline V gene encodes CDR1 SQVTM and CDR2 ANQGSEA. Trimming pared 4 bases from V and 1 base from J, leaving 7 bases between. The CDR3 nucleotides are TGCAGCGTTGGACAGGCGAACACTGAAGCTTTCTTT. This translates into CSVGQANTEAFF.

V is TRBV3-1 (or the pseudogene TRBV3-2) and J is TRBJ2-1, with 7 nucleotides matching TRBD2. In germline, CDR1 is LGHDT, CDR2 YNNKEL (reference sequence). With V trimmed by 0 bases and J by 3 bases, 5 bases remained unmatched. This CDR3 comprises 16 residues. The CDR3 reads CASSQDTGGFYNEQFF. In nucleotides, the CDR3 is TGTGCCAGCAGCCAAGATACCGGGGGGTTCTACAATGAGCAGTTCTTC.

V and J are TRBV7-9 and TRBJ2-5; D remains ambiguous. The CDR3 sequence is 15 residues long. Looked up from germline, CDR1 is SEHNR and CDR2 is FQNEAQ (reference sequence). V was cut by 0 bases and J by 0 bases, with 8 bases left in between. The CDR3 here is CASSLARRNQETQYF. CDR3 coding DNA: TGTGCCAGCAGCTTAGCGCGGCGGAACCAAGAGACCCAGTACTTC.

The V gene is TRBV5-1, the J gene TRBJ2-7, with D hard to call. V lost 4 bases to trimming and J lost 2 bases, with 13 bases between them. Germline V gives CDR1 SGHRS, CDR2 YFSETQ. The CDR3 runs to 14 residues. CDR3 sequence (DNA): TGCGCCAGCAGCGTCGGCCCGGTCCCCTACGAGCAGTACTTC. Protein: CASSVGPVPYEQYF.

The rearrangement uses TRBV5-1 and TRBJ2-5, with 16 bases matching TRBD2. Unmatched junction bases numbered 6, after V lost 4 bases and J lost 3 bases. The CDR3 sequence is 17 residues long. Per germline, CDR1 SGHRS and CDR2 YFSETQ. For the CDR3, the DNA is TGCGCCAGCAGCCCGGGACTAGCGGGGGGGCGTGAAGAGACCCAGTACTTC. Translating it yields CASSPGLAGGREETQYF.

In its sample, this clone was seen a few times. The rearrangement joins TRBV6-5 to TRBJ1-4, with D possibly being TRBD1 (6 bases). Germline-derived CDR1 and CDR2 are MNHEY and SVGAGI. The CDR3 is 15 amino acids. V gave up 7 bases and J gave up 6 bases, with 18 bases separating them. The DNA for the CDR3 is TGTGCCAGCACAACAGGGTTTGTTCGGGATGAAAAACTGTTTTTT. Translation: CASTTGFVRDEKLFF.